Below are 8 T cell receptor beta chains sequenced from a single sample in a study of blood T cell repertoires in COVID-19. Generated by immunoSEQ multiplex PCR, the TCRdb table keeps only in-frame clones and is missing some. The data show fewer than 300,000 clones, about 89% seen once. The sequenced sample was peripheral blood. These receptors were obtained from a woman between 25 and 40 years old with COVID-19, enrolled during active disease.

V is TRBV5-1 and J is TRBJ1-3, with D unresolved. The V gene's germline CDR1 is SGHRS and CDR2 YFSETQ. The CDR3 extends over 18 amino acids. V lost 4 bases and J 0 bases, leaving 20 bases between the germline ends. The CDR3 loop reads CASSLGTGLGSSGNTIYF. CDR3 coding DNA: TGCGCCAGCAGCCTCGGCACTGGCTTAGGGAGCTCTGGAAACACCATATATTTT.

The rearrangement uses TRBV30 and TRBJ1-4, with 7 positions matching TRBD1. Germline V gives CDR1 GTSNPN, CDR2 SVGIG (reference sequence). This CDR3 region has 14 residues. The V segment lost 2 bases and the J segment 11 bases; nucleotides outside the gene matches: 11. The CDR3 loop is CAWSSPGGSGKLFF. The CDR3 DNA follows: TGTGCCTGGAGTAGTCCAGGGGGATCGGGGAAACTGTTTTTT. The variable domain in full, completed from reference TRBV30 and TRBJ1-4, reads SQTIHQWPATLVQPVGSPLSLECTVEGTSNPNLYWYRQAAGRGLQLLFYSVGIGQISSEVPQNLSASRPQDRQFILSSKKLLLSDSGFYLCAWSSPGGSGKLFFGSGTQLSVL.

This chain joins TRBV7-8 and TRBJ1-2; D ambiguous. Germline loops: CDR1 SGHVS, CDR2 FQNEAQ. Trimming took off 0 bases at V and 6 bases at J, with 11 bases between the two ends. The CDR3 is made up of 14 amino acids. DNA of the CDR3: TGTGCCAGCAGCTTAGCGCGGGGTGTGCATGGCTACACCTTC. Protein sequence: CASSLARGVHGYTF.

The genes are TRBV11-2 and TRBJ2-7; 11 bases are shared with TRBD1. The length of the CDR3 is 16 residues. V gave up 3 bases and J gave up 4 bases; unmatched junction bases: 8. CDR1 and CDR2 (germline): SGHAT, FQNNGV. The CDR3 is CASSFHRGTGGYEQYF. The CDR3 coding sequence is TGTGCCAGCAGCTTCCATCGGGGGACAGGGGGTTACGAGCAGTACTTC.

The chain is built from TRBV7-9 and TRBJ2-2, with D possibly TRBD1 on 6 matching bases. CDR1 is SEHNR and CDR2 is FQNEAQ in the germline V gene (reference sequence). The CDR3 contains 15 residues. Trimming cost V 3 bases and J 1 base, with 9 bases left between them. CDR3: CASSLDSLNTGELFF. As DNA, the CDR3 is TGTGCCAGCAGCTTGGACAGTTTGAACACCGGGGAGCTGTTTTTT.

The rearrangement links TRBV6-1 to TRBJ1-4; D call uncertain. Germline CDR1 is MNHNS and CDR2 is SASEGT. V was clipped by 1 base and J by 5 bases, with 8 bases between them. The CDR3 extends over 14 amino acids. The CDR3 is CASSEGGSNEKLFF. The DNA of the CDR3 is TGTGCCAGCAGTGAAGGAGGGAGCAATGAAAAACTGTTTTTT.

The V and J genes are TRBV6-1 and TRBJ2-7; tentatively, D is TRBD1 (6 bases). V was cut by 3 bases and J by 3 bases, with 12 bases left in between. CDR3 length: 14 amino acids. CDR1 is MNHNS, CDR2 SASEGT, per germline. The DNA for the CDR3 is TGTGCCAGCAGTGAGACCTTCAGGGGCTACGAGCAGTACTTC. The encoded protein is CASSETFRGYEQYF.

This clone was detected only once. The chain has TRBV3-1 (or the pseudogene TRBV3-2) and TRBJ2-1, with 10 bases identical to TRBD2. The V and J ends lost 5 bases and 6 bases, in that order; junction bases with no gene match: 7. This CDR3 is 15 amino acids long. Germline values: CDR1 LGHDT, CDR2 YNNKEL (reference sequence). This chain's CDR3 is CASSTPGLASNEQFF. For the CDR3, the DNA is TGTGCCAGCAGCACCCCGGGACTAGCGAGCAATGAGCAGTTCTTC.